The text below deals with one TCR beta chain. Its cognate antigen is unknown. CDR3 length: 14 amino acids. Trimming took 6 bases from V and 6 from J; bases not matched to a gene: 10. The germline V gene encodes CDR1 MNHEY and CDR2 SMNVEV (reference sequence). The PCR ran on 60 Vbeta and 13 Jbeta primers. Using immunoSEQ multiplex PCR, the repertoire was profiled, and TCRdb retains in-frame clones only, with some absent. Of around 180,000 clones in the sample, approximately 80% were seen once. The data are from a study of cytomegalovirus exposure and HLA in healthy donors. The study's findings and limits: Researchers reportedly found TCR beta sequences accurately predicted most subjects' HLA-A and HLA-B alleles. The study designated roughly 150 TCR beta chains cytomegalovirus-associated. Available immune exposure information was restricted to CMV serostatus only. An ancestry cluster, one associated with Asian ancestry, reportedly showed fewer N-insertions than the roughly 610-donor mean in a later analysis.

This TCR was recovered from a woman between 40 and 55 years old in good health and CMV-seronegative. This rearrangement joins TRBV27 to TRBJ2-7; 8 bases agree with TRBD2. The sample was PBMCs. The chain's CDR3 is CASSTGLGGGEQYF. The DNA of the CDR3 is TGTGCCAGCAGCACGGGACTAGGAGGGGGCGAGCAGTACTTC.